This T cell receptor beta chain was recovered during a study of T cells in Graves' hyperthyroidism and ophthalmopathy. About this clonotype itself: At one of its ends the junction is not consistent with the germline gene, which may arise from a read error.

Amplification targeted TCR beta CDR3 regions from RNA transcripts. An initial round of RT-PCR targeting the TCR CDR3 relied on the HTBI primer set. TCRdb itself ran the multiplex PCR reads through MiXCR, one entry per CDR3 protein. In the table there are 250,000 to 300,000 distinct CDR3 sequences, roughly 15% of which are singletons. The CDR3 loop spans 13 amino acids. Germline loops: CDR1 KGHSH, CDR2 LQKENI. It was uncontrolled infection, other autoimmune disease, pregnancy or lactation that excluded patients. The V gene is TRBV18, the J gene TRBJ1-2; 10 nucleotides align to TRBD1. The sequence was obtained from a woman in her thirties or forties with Graves' hyperthyroidism. The sequenced material came from blood. CDR3 residues: CASSPGTDRGLAF. The CDR3 coding sequence is TGTGCCAGCTCACCGGGGACCGACAGGGGGCTTGCCTTC.